The 21 T cell receptor beta chains below come from one sample, sequenced in a study of T cells after yellow fever vaccination. From the 5' RACE reads, TCRdb called clonotypes with MiXCR, one entry per CDR3 protein. The data show approximately 250,000 distinct CDR3 sequences, approximately 6.3% seen once. The starting material was CD4+ T cells sorted from PBMCs, obtained on the day of the yellow fever booster vaccination. These receptors all come from a man aged 25 to 45 who received the YFV17D yellow fever vaccine.

The table lists this clonotype with many counts. This chain connects TRBV5-1 to TRBJ2-1, with TRBD2 matching over 9 bases. V lost 4 bases and J lost 8; bases outside the gene matches: 7. This CDR3 is 14 amino acids long. From germline, CDR1 is SGHRS and CDR2 YFSETQ. CDR3 sequence (DNA): TGCGCCAGCAGCCCGAAGGGGACTAGCTATGAGCAGTTCTTC. As protein: CASSPKGTSYEQFF. Complete variable domain (other parts from reference TRBV5-1 and TRBJ2-1): KAGVTQTPRYLIKTRGQQVTLSCSPISGHRSVSWYQQTPGQGLQFLFEYFSETQRNKGNFPGRFSGRQFSNSRSEMNVSTLELGDSALYLCASSPKGTSYEQFFGPGTRLTVL.

This clonotype was seen a few times. J is TRBJ2-7 and V is TRBV5-5, with D tentatively TRBD2 (6 bases). Germline V lookup: CDR1 SGHKS, CDR2 YYEKEE (reference sequence). The CDR3 is 13 residues long. Trimming pared 1 base from V and 5 bases from J, leaving 10 bases between. CDR3 sequence reads: CASSLTSRHEQYF. CDR3 DNA sequence: TGTGCCAGCAGCTTGACTAGCCGCCACGAGCAGTACTTC.

This clonotype was seen many times. The chain carries TRBV7-6 and TRBJ1-1, with a tentative D call TRBD1 (6 bases). Trimming cost V 3 bases and J 1 base, with 9 bases left between them. CDR1 is SGHVS and CDR2 is FNYEAQ in the germline V gene. The CDR3 length is 14 residues. For the CDR3, the DNA is TGTGCCAGCAGCTTTGGACAGACGAACACTGAAGCTTTCTTT. Translating it yields CASSFGQTNTEAFF.

The CDR3 nucleotides read TGTGCCACCAGTGATCTCTACAATGAGCAGTTCTTC. This encodes CATSDLYNEQFF. J is TRBJ2-1 and V is TRBV24-1; no reliable D call. Germline CDR1 is KGHDR and CDR2 is SFDVKD. The CDR3 spans 12 residues. With 3 bases removed from V and 3 bases from J, the gap between germline ends came to 2 bases.

This clonotype was recorded a few times. The chain links TRBV7-9 to TRBJ1-3; D remains ambiguous. V lost 9 bases and J 4 bases, leaving 16 bases between the germline ends. The germline V gene encodes CDR1 SEHNR and CDR2 FQNEAQ (reference sequence). The length of the CDR3 is 14 residues. CDR3 sequence (DNA): TGTGCCAGTGGTCCCTGGCAGTCCGGAAACACCATATATTTT. Translating it yields CASGPWQSGNTIYF.

Notes on this clonotype: A much more abundant neighbour one base away suggests this may be a read error. The rearrangement joins TRBV29-1 to TRBJ2-7; D is uncertain. Germline values: CDR1 SQVTM, CDR2 ANQGSEA. The CDR3 length is 13 residues. V was clipped by 6 bases and J by 3 bases, with 15 bases between them. The chain's CDR3 is CSVGDMYLYEQYF. CDR3 DNA: TGCAGCGTCGGAGACATGTACCTCTACGAGCAGTACTTC.

This clonotype was observed many times. This sequence joins TRBV7-2 and TRBJ2-1; 8 bases align to TRBD2. This CDR3 comprises 15 residues. V gave up 5 bases and J gave up 6 bases; unmatched junction bases: 9. From germline, CDR1 is SGHTA and CDR2 FQGNSA. CDR3 loop: CASSPGTRPPNEQFF. The DNA for the CDR3 is TGTGCCAGCAGCCCCGGGACTAGGCCTCCCAATGAGCAGTTCTTC.

In its sample, this clonotype was seen many times. This chain uses TRBV9 with TRBJ2-7; 7 nucleotides align to TRBD1. The length of the CDR3 is 14 residues. The germline gives CDR1 SGDLS, CDR2 YYNGEE. J gave up 2 bases and V 4 bases, and 6 bases lay outside the gene matches. CDR3 loop: CASSPSQGAYEQYF. CDR3 coding DNA: TGTGCCAGCAGCCCAAGTCAGGGGGCCTACGAGCAGTACTTC.

The CDR3 DNA reads TGTGCCAGCATTGGAAGGAGCCCTCACTATCAGCCCCAGCATTTT. It yields the protein CASIGRSPHYQPQHF. This chain uses TRBV28 with TRBJ1-5; D is unclear. The V end lost 7 bases, the J end lost 5 bases, and 18 bases lay between the germline ends. The CDR3 totals 15 residues. The V gene's germline CDR1 is MDHEN and CDR2 SYDVKM.

This clonotype was recorded many times. The chain has TRBV5-1 and TRBJ2-7, with TRBD2 matching 12 bases. J gave up 6 bases and V 4 bases, and 5 bases lay outside the gene matches. The CDR3 covers 14 residues. Germline values: CDR1 SGHRS, CDR2 YFSETQ. CDR3 nucleotides: TGCGCCAGCAGCCGACTAGCGGGAGTCTCCGAGCAGTACTTC. Amino acids: CASSRLAGVSEQYF.

V usage is TRBV7-2 and J usage is TRBJ2-5, with 11 bases fitting TRBD2. Trimming removed 1 base from V and 5 bases from J; junction bases left unmatched: 9. The CDR3 covers 17 residues. Germline V lookup: CDR1 SGHTA, CDR2 FQGNSA. In DNA form, the CDR3 reads TGTGCCAGCAGCTTAGTAATAGCGGGGGGGGCTTACGAGACCCAGTACTTC. Translating gives CASSLVIAGGAYETQYF.

This rearrangement joins TRBV20-1 to TRBJ2-1; TRBD1 aligns across 8 bases. Germline V gene lookup returns CDR1 DFQATT and CDR2 SNEGSKA (reference sequence). V shed 1 base and J 7 bases; nucleotides not matched to a gene: 12. The CDR3 loop spans 16 amino acids. The DNA of the CDR3 is TGCAGTGCTAGAGTGGAACAGGGGGGTATTAGGAATGAGCAGTTCTTC. Translation: CSARVEQGGIRNEQFF.

This clonotype appeared a few times. This sequence joins TRBV6-2 or TRBV6-3 and TRBJ1-5; 7 bases fit TRBD1. Per germline, CDR1 MNHEY and CDR2 SVGEGT. The CDR3 extends over 17 amino acids. V dropped 4 bases and J dropped 0; count of bases not matched to a gene: 9. The DNA for the CDR3 is TGTGCCAGCAGTTCCTGGACAGGTCAATATAGCAATCAGCCCCAGCATTTT. This encodes CASSSWTGQYSNQPQHF.

The chain uses TRBV19 and TRBJ2-3; tentative D call: TRBD2 (6 bases). The CDR3 extends over 14 amino acids. V was trimmed by 9 bases and J by 3 bases, leaving 16 bases between them. Germline V gene lookup returns CDR1 LNHDA and CDR2 SQIVND (reference sequence). As DNA, the CDR3 is TGTGCCAGATTACGGGGGAGGAAAACAGATACGCAGTATTTT. Translated: CARLRGRKTDTQYF.

This sequence joins TRBV20-1 and TRBJ2-5; D gene uncertain. This CDR3 is built from 12 residues. Trimming cost V 2 bases and J 1 base, with 5 bases left between them. Germline CDR1 is DFQATT and CDR2 is SNEGSKA (reference sequence). CDR3 sequence: CSARPGQETQYF. CDR3 in DNA: TGCAGTGCTAGACCGGGCCAAGAGACCCAGTACTTC.

This clonotype has a handful of counts. The genes are TRBV4-1 and TRBJ2-1; D is possibly TRBD2 (8 bases). This CDR3 spans 19 amino acids. The germline V gene encodes CDR1 MGHRA and CDR2 YSYEKL. V was clipped by 0 bases and J by 0 bases, with 18 bases between them. CDR3 DNA sequence: TGCGCCAGCAGCCAAGATTTAGGGGGCGGGAGGAGCTCCTACAATGAGCAGTTCTTC. Translated: CASSQDLGGGRSSYNEQFF.

This clonotype was observed at least ten times. The genes are TRBV25-1 and TRBJ2-3, with 9 bases lining up with TRBD2. The CDR3 has 14 amino acids. From germline, CDR1 is MGHDK and CDR2 SYGVNS. V trimming: 8 bases; J trimming: 3 bases; junction bases outside the gene matches: 6. CDR3 region: CASCKTSGTDTQYF. The CDR3 DNA follows: TGTGCCAGCTGTAAGACTAGCGGTACAGATACGCAGTATTTT.

The chain has TRBV2 and TRBJ1-1; no clear D gene. Trimming stripped 7 bases from V and 0 bases from J, with 6 bases between. The CDR3 consists of 12 residues. CDR1 is SNHLY and CDR2 is FYNNEI in the germline V gene. The CDR3, as DNA: TGTGCCAGCACCACAATGAACACTGAAGCTTTCTTT. It encodes CASTTMNTEAFF.

This clonotype was picked up many times. The chain recombines TRBV12-3 or TRBV12-4 with TRBJ2-7; TRBD1 might be the D (6 bases). Trimming took off 6 bases at V and 5 bases at J, with 17 bases between the two ends. This CDR3 has 14 amino acids. The CDR3 is CASSSPGQGNEQYF. In DNA form, the CDR3 reads TGTGCCAGCAGCTCCCCGGGACAAGGGAACGAGCAGTACTTC.

As to this clonotype: One junction end disagrees with the germline gene, perhaps due to a read error. The chain uses TRBV20-1 and TRBJ2-2; the match to TRBD2 covers 12 bases. The CDR3 extends over 18 amino acids. Germline CDR1 DFQATT, CDR2 SNEGSKA (reference sequence). CDR3 sequence (DNA): TGCTGTGCTAGAGATGCTCTAGCGGGAGGGCCTTTGACCGGGGAGCTGTTTTTT. It yields the protein CCARDALAGGPLTGELFF.

The chain has TRBV25-1 and TRBJ2-2; TRBD1 matches 9 bases. CDR1 is MGHDK, CDR2 SYGVNS, per germline. J was trimmed by 15 bases and V by 3 bases; bases with no gene match: 17. This CDR3 contains 16 residues. CDR3 protein: CASSDLGQGKQRKLFF. In DNA, the CDR3 is TGTGCCAGCAGTGACCTGGGACAGGGTAAACAGAGAAAGTTGTTTTTT.